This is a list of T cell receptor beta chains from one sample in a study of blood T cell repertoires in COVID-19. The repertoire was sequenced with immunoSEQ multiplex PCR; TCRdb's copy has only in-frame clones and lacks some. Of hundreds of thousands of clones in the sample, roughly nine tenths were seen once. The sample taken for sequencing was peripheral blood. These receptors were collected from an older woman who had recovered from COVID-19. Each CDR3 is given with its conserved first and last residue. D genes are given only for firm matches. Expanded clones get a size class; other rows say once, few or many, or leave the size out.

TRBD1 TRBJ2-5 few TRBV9 TGTGCCAGTGACAGGGGGAATGTGGGCCAAGAGACCCAGTACTTC CASDRGNVGQETQYF
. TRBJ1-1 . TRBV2 TGTGCCAGCCGAAGTGCCCTGCGGAGGTGGCAGAACACTGAAGCTTTCTTT CASRSALRRWQNTEAFF
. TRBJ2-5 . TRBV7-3 TGTGCCAGCAGCCCCGGACTCCCCCCAGAGACCCAGTACTTC CASSPGLPPETQYF
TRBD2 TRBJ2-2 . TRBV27 TGTGCCAGCACTCGCGGGAGATACACCGGGGAGCTGTTTTTT CASTRGRYTGELFF
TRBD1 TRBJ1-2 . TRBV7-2 TGTGCCAGCAGCTTAACAGGGGGCTATGGCTACACCTTC CASSLTGGYGYTF
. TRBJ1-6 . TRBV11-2 TGTGCCAGCAACTTAGTAGGGAGTAATTCACCCCTCCACTTT CASNLVGSNSPLHF
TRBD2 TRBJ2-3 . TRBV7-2 TGTGCCAGCAGTTCTAGCGGGGTCACAGATACGCAGTATTTT CASSSSGVTDTQYF
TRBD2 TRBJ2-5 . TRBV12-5 TGTGCTAGTGGTTTCGGGGGGACCTCGGAGACCCAGTACTTC CASGFGGTSETQYF
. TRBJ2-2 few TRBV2 TGTGCCAGCAGGCCGGAGGGTAACACCGGGGAGCTGTTTTTT CASRPEGNTGELFF
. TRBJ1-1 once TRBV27 TGTGCCAGCACTCCCTATGGCAGACTTGCTGAAGCTTTCTTT CASTPYGRLAEAFF
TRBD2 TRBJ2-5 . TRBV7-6 TGTGCCAGCAGCTTGGCGGGCGGGGGGGCCTACGAGACCCAGTACTTC CASSLAGGGAYETQYF
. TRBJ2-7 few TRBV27 TGTGCCAGCAGTTTATTACGTCCCGCGGGCCTCATAGAGCAGTACTTC CASSLLRPAGLIEQYF